Included here is one T cell receptor (beta chain) sequence, with context. Its antigen is unidentified. Prior to DNA extraction, the samples held about 0.95-11 million cryopreserved PBMC. The data originate from a study of long-term antiretroviral therapy in people with HIV. Looking at the study overall: A decade or so separates the oldest specimens from the later 2015 immediate-ART recommendation. Findings of the study overall: Once patients were on ART, diversity went higher but still fell short of transplant donor controls. Dominant in the repertoire at all time points were clones expanded before ART.

Runs used v3.0 of the immunoSEQ assay and were done at survey level. TCRdb keeps only in-frame clones here, not all; method: immunoSEQ multiplex PCR. The table has some 21,000 clones, 82% seen once. Germline assignment: CDR1 SGHAT and CDR2 FQNNGV. This CDR3 spans 19 amino acids. Unmatched junction bases numbered 12, after V lost 5 bases and J lost 4 bases. This receptor was identified in a man in his fifties or sixties with HIV. The gene calls are TRBV11-2 and TRBJ2-6, with TRBD2 matching over 12 bases. The sequencing used unsorted PBMCs, collected at the start of antiretroviral therapy. The CDR3 DNA is TGTGCCAGCAGCATGATACGGACTAGCGGGACGGGGGGGGCCAACGTCCTGACTTTC. Protein: CASSMIRTSGTGGANVLTF.